This T cell receptor beta chain was sequenced for a study of T cells after yellow fever vaccination. Findings of the study overall: Within FACS-sorted repertoires, abundant clonotypes contaminating from the bulk population could be present. Peak timing came faster in the weaker secondary response, day 5 versus 15.

The V end lost 2 bases, the J end lost 7 bases, and 11 bases lay between the germline ends. There are 14 residues in the CDR3. A universal primer site and UMIs were added as TCR cDNA was made by 5'RACE template switching. TCRdb redid the calling of the 5' RACE reads with MiXCR, one entry per CDR3 protein. The data contain approximately 130,000 distinct CDR3 sequences, approximately 16% of them seen just once; the ten biggest clones take up around 46%. The sample holds a few counts of this clonotype. Its target is unknown. The sequence came from a man between 18 and 35 years old who received the YFV17D yellow fever vaccine. The sequences come from CD8+ T cells sorted from PBMCs, collected 5 days after the yellow fever booster vaccination. The J gene is TRBJ2-2, the V gene TRBV12-3 or TRBV12-4; D is ambiguous. CDR3 loop: CASSLTGSIGELFF. In nucleotides, the CDR3 is TGTGCCAGCAGTTTAACCGGGTCTATCGGGGAGCTGTTTTTT.